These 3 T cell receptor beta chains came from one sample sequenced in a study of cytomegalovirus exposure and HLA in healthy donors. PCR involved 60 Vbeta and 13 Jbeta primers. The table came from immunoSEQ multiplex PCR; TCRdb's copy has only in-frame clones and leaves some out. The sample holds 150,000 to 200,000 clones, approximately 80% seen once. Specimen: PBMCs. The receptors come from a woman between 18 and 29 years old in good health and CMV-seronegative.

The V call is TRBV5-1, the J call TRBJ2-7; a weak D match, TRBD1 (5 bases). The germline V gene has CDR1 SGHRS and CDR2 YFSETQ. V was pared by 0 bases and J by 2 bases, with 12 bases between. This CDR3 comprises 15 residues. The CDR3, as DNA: TGCGCCAGCAGCTTGGGGGGCACAGTCACCTACGAGCAGTACTTC. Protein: CASSLGGTVTYEQYF.

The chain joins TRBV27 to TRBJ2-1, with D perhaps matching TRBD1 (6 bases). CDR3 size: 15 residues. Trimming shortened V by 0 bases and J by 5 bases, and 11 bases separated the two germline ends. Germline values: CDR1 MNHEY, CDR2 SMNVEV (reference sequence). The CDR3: CASSLSARGHNEQFF. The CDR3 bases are TGTGCCAGCAGTTTATCAGCCAGGGGTCACAATGAGCAGTTCTTC.

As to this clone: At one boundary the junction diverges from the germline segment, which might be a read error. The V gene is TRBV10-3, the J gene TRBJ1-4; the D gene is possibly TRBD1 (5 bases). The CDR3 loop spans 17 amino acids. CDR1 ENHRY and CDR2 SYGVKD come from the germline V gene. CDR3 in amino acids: CAVSESPGFRGNEKLFF. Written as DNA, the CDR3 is TGTGCCGTCAGTGAGTCACCAGGGTTTAGGGGAAATGAAAAACTGTTTTTT.